The present TCR beta chain was sequenced within a study of cytomegalovirus exposure and HLA in healthy donors. As for this clone: Its antigen is not identified.

Study outcomes and limitations: One later analysis reportedly identified an Asian-associated ancestry cluster that showed fewer N-insertions than the roughly 600-donor mean.

Germline CDR1 reads SGHRS; CDR2 reads YFSETQ. V gave up 0 bases and J gave up 6 bases; unmatched junction bases: 6. The CDR3 runs 16 residues. This PCR relied on a set of 60 Vbeta primers and 13 Jbeta primers. Clones were sequenced by immunoSEQ multiplex PCR, and TCRdb holds only the in-frame ones, with some missing. The sample has fewer than 300,000 clones; about nine tenths are singletons. The sequencing input was PBMCs. This sequence joins TRBV5-1 and TRBJ2-1; 10 nucleotides line up with TRBD1. The receptor comes from a middle-aged man in good health and CMV-seropositive. The CDR3: CASSLEGTGALNEQFF. CDR3 DNA: TGCGCCAGCAGCTTGGAGGGGACAGGGGCGCTCAATGAGCAGTTCTTC.